The subject of this entry is one T cell receptor beta chain. The antigen is undetermined. This entry comes from a study of T cell responses to AZD1222 COVID-19 vaccine. Overall study context: Pooled together were second doses at about 4 or about 12 weeks. General study results and limits: Unmutated regions of variants are reportedly targeted by nearly half of spike-specific TCRs.

This CDR3 region has 18 residues. V lost 2 bases and J lost 7; bases outside the gene matches: 10. CDR1 SEHNR and CDR2 FQNEAQ come from the germline V gene (reference sequence). Libraries were prepared by immunoSEQ multiplex PCR; TCRdb keeps only in-frame clonotypes and omits some of them. The sample lists roughly 190,000 clones, approximately 90% seen once, with roughly 0.98% in the top ten. The material sequenced was peripheral blood, taken on day 0 of AZD1222 vaccination. The receptor comes from an adult in good health. The J gene is TRBJ2-1, the V gene TRBV7-9; TRBD2 aligns across 14 bases. In nucleotides, the CDR3 is TGTGCCAGCAGCTTACCCCCTAGACTAGCGGGGGGGCAGAATGAGCAGTTCTTC. As protein: CASSLPPRLAGGQNEQFF.